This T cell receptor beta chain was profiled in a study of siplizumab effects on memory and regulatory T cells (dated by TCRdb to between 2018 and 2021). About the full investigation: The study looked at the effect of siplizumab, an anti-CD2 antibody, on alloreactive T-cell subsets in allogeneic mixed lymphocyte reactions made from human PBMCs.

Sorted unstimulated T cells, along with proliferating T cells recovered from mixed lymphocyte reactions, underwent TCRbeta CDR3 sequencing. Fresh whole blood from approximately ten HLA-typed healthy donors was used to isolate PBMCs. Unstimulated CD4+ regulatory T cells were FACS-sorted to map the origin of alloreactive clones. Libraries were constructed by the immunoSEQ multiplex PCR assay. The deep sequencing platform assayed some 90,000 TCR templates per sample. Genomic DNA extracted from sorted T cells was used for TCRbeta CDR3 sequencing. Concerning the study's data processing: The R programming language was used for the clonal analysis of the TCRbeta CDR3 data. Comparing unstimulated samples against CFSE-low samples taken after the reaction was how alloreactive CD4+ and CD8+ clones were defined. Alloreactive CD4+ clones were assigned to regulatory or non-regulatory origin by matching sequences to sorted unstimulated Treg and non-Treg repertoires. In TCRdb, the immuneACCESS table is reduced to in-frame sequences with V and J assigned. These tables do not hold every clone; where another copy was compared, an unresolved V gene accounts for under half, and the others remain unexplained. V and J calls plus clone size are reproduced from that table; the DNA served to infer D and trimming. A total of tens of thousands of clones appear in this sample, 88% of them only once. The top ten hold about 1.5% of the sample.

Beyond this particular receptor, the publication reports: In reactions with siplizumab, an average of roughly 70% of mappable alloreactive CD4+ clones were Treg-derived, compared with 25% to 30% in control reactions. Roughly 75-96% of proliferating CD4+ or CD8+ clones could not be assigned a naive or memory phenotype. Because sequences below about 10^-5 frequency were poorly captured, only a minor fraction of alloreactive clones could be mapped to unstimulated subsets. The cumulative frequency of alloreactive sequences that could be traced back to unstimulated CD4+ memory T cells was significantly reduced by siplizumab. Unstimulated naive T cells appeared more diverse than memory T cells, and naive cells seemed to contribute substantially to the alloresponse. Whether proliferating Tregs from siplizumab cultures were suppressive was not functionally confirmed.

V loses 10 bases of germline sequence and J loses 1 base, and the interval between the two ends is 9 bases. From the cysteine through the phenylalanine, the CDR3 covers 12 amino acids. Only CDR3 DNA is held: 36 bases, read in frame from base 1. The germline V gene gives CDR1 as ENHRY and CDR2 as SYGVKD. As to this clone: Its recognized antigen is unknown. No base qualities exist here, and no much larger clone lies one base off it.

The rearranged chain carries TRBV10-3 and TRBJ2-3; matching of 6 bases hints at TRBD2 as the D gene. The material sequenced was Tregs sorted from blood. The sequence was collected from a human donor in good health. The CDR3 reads CATGGGTDTQYF. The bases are TGTGCCACCGGCGGGGGCACAGATACGCAGTATTTT.